What follows are 30 T cell receptor beta chains derived from one specimen sequenced in a study of control samples from healthy donors and cancer patients. Clones were read by immunoSEQ multiplex PCR, and TCRdb kept only the in-frame ones, dropping some. The sample carries some 120,000 clones, 85% to 90% recorded once. Sequenced material: PBMCs. The receptors were sampled from a woman in her forties or fifties with colorectal cancer.

This rearrangement joins TRBV19 to TRBJ2-3, with TRBD2 as a possible D gene (5 bases). V was pared by 7 bases and J by 7 bases, with 9 bases between. The CDR3 contains 11 residues. CDR1 and CDR2 (germline): LNHDA, SQIVND (reference sequence). Here the CDR3 DNA reads TGTGCCAGTATGGGAGTTTATACGCAGTATTTT. It yields the protein CASMGVYTQYF.

The chain joins TRBV29-1 to TRBJ2-3; D assignment may be TRBD1 or TRBD2 (6 bases each). The CDR3 covers 14 residues. The V gene's germline CDR1 is SQVTM and CDR2 ANQGSEA. The V end was cut by 6 bases, the J end by 5 bases, with 18 bases between. This chain's CDR3 is CSVGGTQAKDTQYF. The CDR3 nucleotides are TGCAGCGTCGGAGGGACACAGGCTAAAGATACGCAGTATTTT.

The J gene is TRBJ1-5, the V gene TRBV3-1 (or the pseudogene TRBV3-2), with unresolved D. Germline lookup yields CDR1 LGHDT and CDR2 YNNKEL (reference sequence). V was pared by 3 bases and J by 7 bases, with 10 bases between. The CDR3 sequence is 13 residues long. CDR3 sequence reads: CASSQQVHQPQHF. The CDR3 DNA reads TGTGCCAGCAGCCAGCAGGTCCACCAGCCCCAGCATTTT.

The CDR3 sequence is CASMFSFRKNEKLFF. The CDR3 nucleotides are TGTGCCAGCATGTTCTCGTTTCGGAAGAATGAAAAACTGTTTTTT. This sequence joins TRBV2 and TRBJ1-4, with D hard to call. CDR3 length: 15 amino acids. Germline CDR1 SNHLY, CDR2 FYNNEI. The germline V and J ends were trimmed by 7 bases and 5 bases, with 17 bases remaining between them.

The V gene is TRBV5-1, the J gene TRBJ2-5, with a tentative D call TRBD2 (7 bases). The CDR3 runs to 15 residues. CDR1 and CDR2 (germline): SGHRS, YFSETQ. The germline V and J ends were trimmed by 4 bases and 4 bases, with 17 bases remaining between them. The CDR3 reads CASSPGGGPVETQYF. The CDR3 DNA follows: TGCGCCAGCAGCCCTGGGGGGGGGCCGGTAGAGACCCAGTACTTC.

The chain links TRBV6-5 to TRBJ2-7; either TRBD1 or TRBD2 may supply D (6 bases each). The V gene lost 8 bases and the J gene lost 2 bases, with 10 bases spanning the gap. The CDR3 extends over 12 amino acids. Germline-derived CDR1 and CDR2 are MNHEY and SVGAGI. The CDR3 reads CASSGATYEQYF. Written as DNA, the CDR3 is TGTGCCAGCTCGGGGGCAACCTACGAGCAGTACTTC.

The chain uses TRBV28 and TRBJ1-6, with a weak D call TRBD1 (5 bases). Germline V gives CDR1 MDHEN, CDR2 SYDVKM. The CDR3 has 13 amino acids. V dropped 6 bases and J dropped 10 bases, with 13 bases sitting between them. CDR3 DNA sequence: TGTGCCAGCAGATATCAGGGTGGGTCACCCCTCCACTTT. It translates to CASRYQGGSPLHF. Supplemented by reference TRBV28 and TRBJ1-6, the full variable domain reads DVKVTQSSRYLVKRTGEKVFLECVQDMDHENMFWYRQDPGLGLRLIYFSYDVKMKEKGDIPEGYSVSREKKERFSLILESASTNQTSMYLCASRYQGGSPLHFGNGTRLTVT.

This clone showed up just once. The chain joins TRBV6-5 to TRBJ1-4; 7 bases map to TRBD1. V gave up 8 bases and J gave up 5 bases; unmatched junction bases: 8. Germline values: CDR1 MNHEY, CDR2 SVGAGI. This CDR3 is 14 amino acids long. Here the CDR3 DNA reads TGTGCCAGCGGAGCGGGACAGAGAAATGAAAAACTGTTTTTT. The encoded protein is CASGAGQRNEKLFF.

The chain employs TRBV28 and TRBJ1-2, with 10 bases aligning to TRBD1. The trim removed 5 bases at V and 2 bases at J, leaving 5 bases unmatched. The CDR3 totals 15 residues. Germline CDR1 MDHEN, CDR2 SYDVKM. The CDR3 DNA follows: TGTGCCAGCAGTCCTTTGGGACAGGGGAACTATGGCTACACCTTC. Its translation: CASSPLGQGNYGYTF.

CDR3 region: CASSQLTLLSYEQYF. For the CDR3, the DNA is TGTGCCAGCAGCCAACTGACTCTTCTCTCCTACGAGCAGTACTTC. The rearrangement joins TRBV5-6 to TRBJ2-7, with D hard to call. Germline CDR1 and CDR2: SGHDT and YYEEEE. V dropped 4 bases and J dropped 0 bases, with 14 bases sitting between them. CDR3 size: 15 residues.

The rearrangement uses TRBV23-1 and TRBJ2-2; D gene ambiguous. TRBV23-1 falls under the ORF class, with uncertain function. The CDR3 covers 16 residues. The V end lost 3 bases, the J end lost 1 base, and 12 bases lay between the germline ends. CDR3 sequence reads: CASSHPKPRNTGELFF. CDR3 DNA sequence: TGCGCCAGCAGTCACCCAAAACCAAGGAACACCGGGGAGCTGTTTTTT.

This chain links TRBV6-1 with TRBJ2-1; D call uncertain. Germline V gives CDR1 MNHNS, CDR2 SASEGT. This CDR3 has 12 amino acids. V was cut by 0 bases and J by 9 bases, with 6 bases left in between. DNA for the CDR3: TGTGCCAGCAGTGAAGCGGTTCTTGAGCAGTTCTTC. Translating gives CASSEAVLEQFF.

The V gene is TRBV28, the J gene TRBJ1-1, with a weak D call TRBD1 (6 bases). Germline assignment: CDR1 MDHEN and CDR2 SYDVKM. V lost 3 bases and J lost 5, with 19 bases in between. The CDR3 loop spans 16 amino acids. The CDR3 DNA is TGTGCCAGCAGTTTGAGTCTATTAAGGGGGGGGACTGAAGCTTTCTTT. Protein: CASSLSLLRGGTEAFF.

The gene calls are TRBV4-1 and TRBJ1-2; D not certain. The CDR3 is made up of 12 amino acids. V was shortened by 4 bases and J by 7 bases, with 10 bases between the two germline ends. Germline CDR1 and CDR2: MGHRA and YSYEKL. The chain's CDR3 is CASSPLTGGYTF. The DNA of the CDR3 is TGCGCCAGCAGCCCCCTGACGGGTGGCTACACCTTC.

The chain joins TRBV10-1 to TRBJ2-3, with 9 bases identical to TRBD2. The V segment lost 4 bases and the J segment 2 bases; nucleotides outside the gene matches: 7. Germline V gene sequence: CDR1 WNHNN, CDR2 SYGVQD (reference sequence). The CDR3 consists of 16 residues. This CDR3 reads CASSAGREGLTDTQYF. The CDR3 bases are TGCGCCAGCAGTGCCGGGCGGGAGGGCCTCACAGATACGCAGTATTTT.

The chain joins TRBV19 to TRBJ1-5, with TRBD1 matching over 7 bases. Looked up from germline, CDR1 is LNHDA and CDR2 is SQIVND (reference sequence). The CDR3 covers 15 residues. Unmatched junction bases numbered 15, after V lost 4 bases and J lost 12 bases. The CDR3 region is CASSSRDRRGYSQHF. The CDR3 nucleotides are TGTGCCAGTAGTAGCCGGGACAGACGAGGGTATAGCCAGCATTTT.

About this clone: Other nucleotide sequences from this sample produce the same CDR3. The chain carries TRBV12-3 or TRBV12-4 and TRBJ1-1, with a weak D call TRBD1 (6 bases). Trimming stripped 6 bases from V and 0 bases from J, with 8 bases between. The CDR3 has 13 amino acids. CDR3 sequence (DNA): TGTGCCAGCAGCCCAGGGGTGAACACTGAAGCTTTCTTT. It yields the protein CASSPGVNTEAFF.

This clone appeared once. The gene calls are TRBV6-5 and TRBJ1-6; TRBD1 agrees at 8 bases. Trimming took 7 bases from V and 5 from J; bases not matched to a gene: 4. The CDR3 loop spans 14 amino acids. Germline V gene sequence: CDR1 MNHEY, CDR2 SVGAGI. CDR3 in amino acids: CASMTGDHNSPLHF. CDR3 DNA: TGTGCCAGCATGACAGGGGACCATAATTCACCCCTCCACTTT.

This sequence joins TRBV19 and TRBJ1-2; 9 positions agree with TRBD1. Germline CDR1 LNHDA, CDR2 SQIVND (reference sequence). CDR3 length equals 14 residues. The V and J ends lost 7 bases and 4 bases, in that order; junction bases with no gene match: 7. CDR3 region: CASTRDREIYGYTF. CDR3 DNA: TGTGCCAGTACCCGGGACAGGGAAATCTATGGCTACACCTTC.

The rearrangement uses TRBV5-4 and TRBJ1-6; unclear D gene. Trimming took 0 bases from V and 11 from J, leaving 6 bases between them. CDR3 length: 12 amino acids. Germline V gives CDR1 SGHNT, CDR2 YYREEE (reference sequence). CDR3 DNA: TGTGCCAGCAGCTTGGCCGAGGCACCCCTCCACTTT. It codes for CASSLAEAPLHF. The entire variable domain, with the rest obtained from reference TRBV5-4 and TRBJ1-6, is as follows: ETGVTQSPTHLIKTRGQQVTLRCSSQSGHNTVSWYQQALGQGPQFIFQYYREEENGRGNFPPRFSGLQFPNYSSELNVNALELDDSALYLCASSLAEAPLHFGNGTRLTVT.

This clone was observed once. This chain uses TRBV5-1 with TRBJ1-1, with 12 nucleotides matching TRBD1. After removal of 2 bases from V and 3 bases from J, the junction contained 8 bases not matched to a gene. The CDR3 loop spans 17 amino acids. CDR1 and CDR2 from the germline V gene are SGHRS and YFSETQ. The CDR3: CASSFPGQGAFDTEAFF. In DNA, the CDR3 is TGCGCCAGCAGCTTTCCGGGACAGGGGGCTTTCGACACTGAAGCTTTCTTT.

The count of this clone is one. One end of the junction fails to match germline, which may point to a read error. The chain combines TRBV7-9 with TRBJ2-5; D gene unclear. Per the germline V gene, CDR1 is SEHNR and CDR2 is FQNEAQ (reference sequence). This CDR3 has 14 amino acids. CDR3 coding DNA: TGTGCCAGCAGCCCTACCAGAAAAGACTGGGTTTTGGACTTC. Encoded protein: CASSPTRKDWVLDF.

V and J are TRBV19 and TRBJ2-7; D may be TRBD1 (5 bases). Germline assignment: CDR1 LNHDA and CDR2 SQIVND (reference sequence). V gave up 5 bases and J gave up 3 bases, with 11 bases separating them. CDR3 length equals 13 residues. In nucleotides, the CDR3 is TGTGCCAGTAGTCCCCAGGGTGGCTACGAGCAGTACTTC. It translates to CASSPQGGYEQYF.

The V and J genes are TRBV6-6 and TRBJ1-2; D is possibly TRBD1 (6 bases). Trimming left V 5 bases short and J 2 bases short, with 15 bases between. The CDR3 length is 15 residues. Germline loops: CDR1 MNHNY, CDR2 SVGAGI (reference sequence). The chain's CDR3 is CASSTGTYVNYGYTF. The CDR3 DNA reads as TGTGCCAGCAGTACCGGGACATATGTCAACTATGGCTACACCTTC.

This rearrangement joins TRBV29-1 to TRBJ1-4; D might be TRBD1 (6 bases). Trimming stripped 5 bases from V and 3 bases from J, with 19 bases between. CDR1 is SQVTM and CDR2 is ANQGSEA in the germline V gene. The CDR3 is 16 residues long. The CDR3 DNA is TGCAGCGTTTCGGTCCTAGGGCAGGGGTCTAATGAAAAACTGTTTTTT. It encodes CSVSVLGQGSNEKLFF. The whole variable domain, filled in from reference TRBV29-1 and TRBJ1-4, reads SAVISQKPSRDICQRGTSLTIQCQVDSQVTMMFWYRQQPGQSLTLIATANQGSEATYESGFVIDKFPISRPNLTFSTLTVSNMSPEDSSIYLCSVSVLGQGSNEKLFFGSGTQLSVL.

This rearrangement joins TRBV18 to TRBJ2-7, with TRBD1 matching over 9 bases. Trimming removed 4 bases from V and 6 bases from J; junction bases left unmatched: 1. The V gene's germline CDR1 is KGHSH and CDR2 LQKENI. The CDR3 contains 12 residues. In nucleotides, the CDR3 is TGTGCCAGCTCACAGGACAGGGGCGAGCAGTACTTC. Translated: CASSQDRGEQYF.

The rearrangement joins TRBV10-3 to TRBJ1-1; D gene uncertain. CDR1 is ENHRY and CDR2 is SYGVKD in the germline V gene. Trimming shortened V by 0 bases and J by 0 bases, and 8 bases separated the two germline ends. CDR3 length: 15 amino acids. The CDR3 is CAISESISMNTEAFF. In DNA form, the CDR3 reads TGTGCCATCAGTGAGTCGATCTCCATGAACACTGAAGCTTTCTTT.

The chain recombines TRBV18 with TRBJ2-5; TRBD2 agrees at 7 bases. The germline V gene encodes CDR1 KGHSH and CDR2 LQKENI. J gave up 0 bases and V 1 base, and 2 bases lay outside the gene matches. This CDR3 is built from 15 residues. CDR3 DNA: TGTGCCAGCTCACCACGGAGCGGGGACCAAGAGACCCAGTACTTC. Its protein is CASSPRSGDQETQYF.

The V gene is TRBV7-9, the J gene TRBJ1-6, with TRBD1 matching 7 bases. V lost 4 bases, J lost 8 bases, and 2 bases stayed unmatched. This CDR3 contains 13 residues. Germline values: CDR1 SEHNR, CDR2 FQNEAQ (reference sequence). CDR3 residues: CASSSGQDSPLHF. For the CDR3, the DNA is TGTGCCAGCAGCTCCGGACAGGATTCACCCCTCCACTTT. Supplemented by reference TRBV7-9 and TRBJ1-6, the full variable domain reads DTGVSQNPRHKITKRGQNVTFRCDPISEHNRLYWYRQTLGQGPEFLTYFQNEAQLEKSRLLSDRFSAERPKGSFSTLEIQRTEQGDSAMYLCASSSGQDSPLHFGNGTRLTVT.

The gene calls are TRBV30 and TRBJ2-2; D might be TRBD1 (5 bases). Between the trimmed V and J ends, which lost 3 bases and 5 bases, there was a span of 16 bases. Germline loops: CDR1 GTSNPN, CDR2 SVGIG (reference sequence). There are 15 residues in the CDR3. CDR3 in DNA: TGTGCCTGGAGGAGGCTGGACACAAGTACCGGGGAGCTGTTTTTT. Protein: CAWRRLDTSTGELFF.